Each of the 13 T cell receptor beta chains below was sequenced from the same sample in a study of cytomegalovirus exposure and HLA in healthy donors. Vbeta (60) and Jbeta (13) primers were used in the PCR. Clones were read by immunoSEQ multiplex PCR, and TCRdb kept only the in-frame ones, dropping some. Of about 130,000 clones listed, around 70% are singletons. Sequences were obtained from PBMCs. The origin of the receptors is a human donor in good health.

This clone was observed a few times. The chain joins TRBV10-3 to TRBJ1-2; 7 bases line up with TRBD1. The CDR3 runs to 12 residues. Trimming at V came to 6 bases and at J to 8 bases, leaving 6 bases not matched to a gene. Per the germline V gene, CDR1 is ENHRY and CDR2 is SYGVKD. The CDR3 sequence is CAISRQGVGYTF. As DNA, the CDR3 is TGTGCCATCAGCAGACAGGGTGTGGGCTACACCTTC.

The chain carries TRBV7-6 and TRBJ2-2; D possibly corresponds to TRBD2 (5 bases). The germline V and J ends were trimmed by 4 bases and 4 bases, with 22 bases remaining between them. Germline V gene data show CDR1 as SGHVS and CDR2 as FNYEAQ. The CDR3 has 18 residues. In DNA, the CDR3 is TGTGCCAGCAGCTCGCCCGGCCACGGGATCGGAGGCACCGGGGAGCTGTTTTTT. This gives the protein CASSSPGHGIGGTGELFF.

The CDR3 protein is CASSPHGTGWGNTIYF. The CDR3 bases are TGTGCCAGCAGTCCCCACGGGACAGGGTGGGGAAACACCATATATTTT. The chain has TRBV28 and TRBJ1-3, with 9 bases lining up with TRBD1. This CDR3 is 16 amino acids long. Unmatched junction bases numbered 9, after V lost 5 bases and J lost 4 bases. Germline CDR1 and CDR2: MDHEN and SYDVKM.

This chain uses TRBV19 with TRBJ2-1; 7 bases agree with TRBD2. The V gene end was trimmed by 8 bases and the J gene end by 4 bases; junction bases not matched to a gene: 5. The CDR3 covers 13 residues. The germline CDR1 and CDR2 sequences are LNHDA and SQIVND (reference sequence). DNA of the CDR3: TGTGCCAGTCGGGGGGTTAATTACAATGAGCAGTTCTTC. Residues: CASRGVNYNEQFF.

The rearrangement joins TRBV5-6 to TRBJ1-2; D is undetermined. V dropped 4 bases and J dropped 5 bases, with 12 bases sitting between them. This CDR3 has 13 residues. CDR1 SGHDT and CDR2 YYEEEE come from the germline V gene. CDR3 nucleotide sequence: TGTGCCAGCAGCCCTTCAGTAAGTTATGGCTACACCTTC. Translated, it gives CASSPSVSYGYTF.

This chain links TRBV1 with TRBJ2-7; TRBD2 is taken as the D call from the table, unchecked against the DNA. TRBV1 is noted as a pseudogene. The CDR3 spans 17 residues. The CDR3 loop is CTSSAPGLAGGMYEQYF. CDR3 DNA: TGCACCAGCAGCGCTCCGGGACTAGCGGGAGGGATGTACGAGCAGTACTTC.

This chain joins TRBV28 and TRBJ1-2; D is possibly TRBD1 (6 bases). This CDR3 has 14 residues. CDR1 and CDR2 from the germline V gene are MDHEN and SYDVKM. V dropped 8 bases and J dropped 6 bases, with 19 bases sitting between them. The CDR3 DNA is TGTGCCAGCTTCAACAGAGGGACACGCCATGGCTACACCTTC. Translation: CASFNRGTRHGYTF.

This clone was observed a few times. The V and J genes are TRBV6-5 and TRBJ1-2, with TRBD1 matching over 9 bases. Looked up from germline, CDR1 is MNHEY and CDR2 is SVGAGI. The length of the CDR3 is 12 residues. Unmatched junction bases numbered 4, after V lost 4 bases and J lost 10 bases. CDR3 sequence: CASSSGQGSYTF. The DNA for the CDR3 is TGTGCCAGCAGTTCGGGACAGGGCTCCTACACCTTC.

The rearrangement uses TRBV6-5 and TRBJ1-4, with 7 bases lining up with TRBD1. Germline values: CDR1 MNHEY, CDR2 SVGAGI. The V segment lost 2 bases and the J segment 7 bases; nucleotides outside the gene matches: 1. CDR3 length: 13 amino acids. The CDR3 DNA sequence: TGTGCCAGCAGTTACAACAGGGGTGAAAAACTGTTTTTT. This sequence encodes CASSYNRGEKLFF.

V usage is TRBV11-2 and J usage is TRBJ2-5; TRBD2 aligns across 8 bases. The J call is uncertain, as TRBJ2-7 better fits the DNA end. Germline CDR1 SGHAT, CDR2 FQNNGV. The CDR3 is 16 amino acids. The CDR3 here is CASSLVRGGNAYEQYF. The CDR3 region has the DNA TGTGCCAGCAGCTTAGTTCGGGGGGGGAACGCCTACGAGCAGTACTTC.

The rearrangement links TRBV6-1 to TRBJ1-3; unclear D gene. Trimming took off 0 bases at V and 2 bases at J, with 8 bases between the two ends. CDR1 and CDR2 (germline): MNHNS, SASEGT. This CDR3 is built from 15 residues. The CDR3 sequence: CASSEARAPGNTIYF. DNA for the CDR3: TGTGCCAGCAGTGAAGCGCGCGCCCCTGGAAACACCATATATTTT.

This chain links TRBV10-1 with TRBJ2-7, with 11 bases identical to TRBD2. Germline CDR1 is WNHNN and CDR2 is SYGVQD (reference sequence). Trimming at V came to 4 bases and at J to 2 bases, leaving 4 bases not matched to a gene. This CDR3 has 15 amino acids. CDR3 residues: CASSVSGLAAYEQYF. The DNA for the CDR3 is TGCGCCAGCAGTGTTTCGGGACTAGCGGCCTACGAGCAGTACTTC.

In DNA, the CDR3 is TGTGCCAGCGGCGGGGGTACAGATACGCAGTATTTT. Translating it yields CASGGGTDTQYF. The chain employs TRBV5-4 and TRBJ2-3; 7 bases are shared with TRBD2. Germline CDR1 is SGHNT and CDR2 is YYREEE (reference sequence). With 7 bases clipped from V and 3 bases from J, the junction kept 2 bases outside the gene matches. CDR3 length: 12 amino acids.